This T cell receptor beta chain was profiled in a study of shared clonotypes between healthy human individuals (TCRdb year 2020). Regarding the research as a whole: The cohort included three men and a couple of women between 18 and 49 years of age. For each donor, CD4 naive and CD4 memory were each run on three plates, CD8 naive on two plates, and CD8 memory on one plate. Per donor, leukapheresis produced somewhere between about 0.9 and 9 billion PBMCs. To estimate repertoire size and how much clonotypes are shared between individuals, the study performed deep sequencing of blood TCR repertoires from roughly five healthy adults. Libraries were prepared and TCR repertoires were sequenced by different laboratories using diverse techniques, in order to increase sequencing depth and limit assay-specific biases.

Using the deep immunoSEQ assay, multiplex PCR amplified TCR CDR3 regions from genomic DNA. Extracted genomic DNA from each cell subset was distributed evenly across all wells of several immunoSEQ 96-well plates, and each plate was treated as a replicate. For sorted subsets, around 200 ng genomic DNA, equal to 30,000 or so T cell genomes, was loaded into each replicate PCR. Purified libraries were measured with a Qubit 3.0 fluorometer, size-checked on a Bioanalyzer 2100, and measured again with the KAPA Library Quantification kit. A separate single-read 150-cycle Illumina NextSeq 550 flow cell was used to sequence each immunoSEQ 96-well plate. As for the authors' bioinformatics: Because only junctional sequences without quality scores were contained in the immunoSEQ output, filtering matching that applied to full-length reads could not be performed. To assign V/J genes and CDR3, sequences were annotated against IMGT germline references using PyIR, a Python wrapper for IgBLAST v1.9. Any read was removed if the V/J assignment was weak (E-value above 1e-6), the CDR3 was missing, or the read contained stop codons, out-of-frame junctions, or ambiguous translated residues. V3J clonotypes were defined as sequences sharing the same inferred V gene, J gene, and CDR3 amino acid sequence. The percentage overlap between two repertoires was calculated by dividing the number of shared unique clonotypes by the size of the smaller repertoire. Three approaches were used to assess repertoire richness: RTK rarefaction, the Chao1 estimator, and Recon v2.1 estimates of unobserved clonotypes. Generation probabilities for all TCRbeta clonotypes obtained by the gDNA method from a few donors were computed using OLGA. Not all clones reach the TCRdb copy of this immuneACCESS table, which keeps in-frame sequences only. Checked studies attribute under half of the gap to unresolved V genes and leave the rest unexplained. V and J calls plus clone size are reproduced from that table; the DNA served to infer D and trimming. Within this sample are some 1 million clones, with approximately 72% of them counted one time only. The ten largest clones represent about 1.5% of the sample.

As concerns this clone: Its antigen target is currently unknown. Base qualities are not recorded, but no much larger clone differs from it by a single base.

The investigation overall reported the following: Compared with non-shared clonotypes, the clonotypes found in all four sorted-subset donors had higher generation probabilities. Rarefaction of sorted-subset datasets indicated incomplete sequencing despite the large sequencing depth. Across four donors, about 5% of naive CD4, roughly 3.4% of naive CD8, 2.3% of memory CD4, and approximately 0.4% of memory CD8 clonotypes were shared. Pairwise subsampling led to the expectation that sequencing depth would affect the degree of clonotype sharing among donors. Because the study included a small number of donors, the genetic and exposure-history diversity represented was limited. Larger estimated clonotype richness was generally found for naive subsets than for memory subsets. Sampling was restricted to blood, and TCR repertoires in tissues likely differ from the TCR repertoires found in blood.

Donors were healthy HIV-negative adults with no recently reported acute infections or vaccinations. All donors were Caucasian adults living in Nashville, Tennessee, USA. CD4+ T cells were enriched through magnetic negative selection, after which naive cells were positively selected on CD45RA and the remaining negative fraction served as the memory subset. Blood was collected by leukapheresis, and PBMCs were isolated by Ficoll-Histopaque density gradient centrifugation and then cryopreserved in liquid nitrogen vapor phase. Purity and quantity of every magnetically sorted T cell population were checked by analytical flow cytometry. Genomic DNA was isolated from each sorted fraction and quantified by UV absorbance on a Nanodrop 2000c. The CDR3 sequence holds 15 residues, the cysteine and phenylalanine included. Only the CDR3 part of the read is kept: 45 bases, read in frame from the first base. V lost 5 bases and J lost 5 bases, and the count of bases not matched to a germline gene is 9. The germline V gene gives CDR1 as MRHNA and CDR2 as SNTAGT.

The chain joins TRBV6-4 to TRBJ2-1; TRBD1 fits 7 bases in the junction. The TCR originated in a man aged 18 to 29 in good health. The specimen was memory CD4+ T cells sorted from blood. The cell subset or site label, as the study defines it: CD45RA-negative fraction. The DNA is as follows: TGTGCCAGCAGTCTCGAACAGGGGTTTGACAATGAGCAGTTCTTC. This sequence encodes CASSLEQGFDNEQFF.